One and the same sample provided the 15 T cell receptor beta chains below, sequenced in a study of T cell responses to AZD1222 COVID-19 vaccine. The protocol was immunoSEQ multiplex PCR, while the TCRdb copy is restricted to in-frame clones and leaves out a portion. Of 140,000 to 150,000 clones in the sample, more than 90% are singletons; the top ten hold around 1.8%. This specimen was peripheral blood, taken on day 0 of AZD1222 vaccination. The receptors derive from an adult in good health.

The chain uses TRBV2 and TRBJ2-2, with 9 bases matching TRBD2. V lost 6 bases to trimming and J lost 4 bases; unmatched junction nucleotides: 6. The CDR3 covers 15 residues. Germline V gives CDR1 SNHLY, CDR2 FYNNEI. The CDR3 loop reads CASRIAGVGTGELFF. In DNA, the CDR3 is TGTGCCAGCAGGATAGCGGGAGTTGGCACCGGGGAGCTGTTTTTT.

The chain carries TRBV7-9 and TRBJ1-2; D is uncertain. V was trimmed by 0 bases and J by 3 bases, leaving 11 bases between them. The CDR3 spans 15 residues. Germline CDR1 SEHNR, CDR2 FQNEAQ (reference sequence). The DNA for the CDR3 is TGTGCCAGCAGCTTAGCGGGCACGTCCCACTATGGCTACACCTTC. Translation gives CASSLAGTSHYGYTF.

The CDR3 DNA sequence: TGTGCCAGTAGTTTACGGACAGGGTATTACGTAGCGGGGAGCAATGAGCAGTTCTTC. Its translation: CASSLRTGYYVAGSNEQFF. The chain links TRBV19 to TRBJ2-1; the D call may be TRBD1 or TRBD2 (8 bases each). Per the germline V gene, CDR1 is LNHDA and CDR2 is SQIVND (reference sequence). V gave up 5 bases and J gave up 6 bases, with 29 bases separating them. This CDR3 has 19 amino acids.

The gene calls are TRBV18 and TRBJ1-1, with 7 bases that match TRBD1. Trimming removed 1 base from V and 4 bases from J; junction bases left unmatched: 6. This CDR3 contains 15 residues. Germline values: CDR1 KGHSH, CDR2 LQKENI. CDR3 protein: CASSPQQGFGTEAFF. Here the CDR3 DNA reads TGTGCCAGCTCACCACAACAGGGGTTCGGCACTGAAGCTTTCTTT.

This CDR3 reads CASSQHGQENYGYTF. The CDR3 nucleotides are TGTGCCAGCAGCCAACACGGACAGGAGAACTATGGCTACACCTTC. V usage is TRBV4-2 and J usage is TRBJ1-2; 7 bases match TRBD1. CDR1 LGHNA and CDR2 YNFKEQ come from the germline V gene. Germline trimming cut 2 bases from V and 2 bases from J; bases unmatched to any gene: 5. This CDR3 region has 15 residues.

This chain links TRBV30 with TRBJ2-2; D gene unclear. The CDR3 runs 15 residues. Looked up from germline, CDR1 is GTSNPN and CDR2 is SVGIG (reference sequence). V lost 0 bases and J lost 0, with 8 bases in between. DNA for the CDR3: TGTGCCTGGAGTGTAGGTCGATCGAACACCGGGGAGCTGTTTTTT. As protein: CAWSVGRSNTGELFF.

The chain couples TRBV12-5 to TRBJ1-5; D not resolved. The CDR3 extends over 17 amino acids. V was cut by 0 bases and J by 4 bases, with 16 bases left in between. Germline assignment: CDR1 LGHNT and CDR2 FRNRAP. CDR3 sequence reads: CASGLVRLGQLNQPQHF. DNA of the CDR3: TGTGCTAGTGGTTTGGTTCGTCTTGGGCAGCTGAATCAGCCCCAGCATTTT. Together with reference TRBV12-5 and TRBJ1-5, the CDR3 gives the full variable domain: DARVTQTPRHKVTEMGQEVTMRCQPILGHNTVFWYRQTMMQGLELLAYFRNRAPLDDSGMPKDRFSAEMPDATLATLKIQPSEPRDSAVYFCASGLVRLGQLNQPQHFGDGTRLSIL.

The CDR3 is CASSVSTGSKEAFF. Here the CDR3 DNA reads TGTGCCAGCAGCGTGTCTACCGGGTCCAAAGAAGCTTTCTTT. The chain has TRBV9 and TRBJ1-1, with no clear D. Per germline, CDR1 SGDLS and CDR2 YYNGEE. The CDR3 sequence is 14 residues long. Trimming cost V 2 bases and J 8 bases, with 16 bases left between them.

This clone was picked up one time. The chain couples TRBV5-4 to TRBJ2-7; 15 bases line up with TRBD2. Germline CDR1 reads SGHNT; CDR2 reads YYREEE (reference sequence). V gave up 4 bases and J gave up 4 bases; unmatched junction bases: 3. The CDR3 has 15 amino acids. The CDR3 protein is CASSTGTSGGYEQYF. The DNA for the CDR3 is TGTGCCAGCAGCACGGGGACTAGCGGGGGGTACGAGCAGTACTTC.

The CDR3 DNA follows: TGTGCCTGGAGTGGGACAAATCGGCGTCAGCCCCAGCATTTT. Protein sequence: CAWSGTNRRQPQHF. The chain joins TRBV30 to TRBJ1-5; tentatively, D is TRBD1 (5 bases). Germline CDR1 reads GTSNPN; CDR2 reads SVGIG (reference sequence). The V gene lost 1 base and the J gene lost 6 bases, with 13 bases spanning the gap. This CDR3 has 14 amino acids.

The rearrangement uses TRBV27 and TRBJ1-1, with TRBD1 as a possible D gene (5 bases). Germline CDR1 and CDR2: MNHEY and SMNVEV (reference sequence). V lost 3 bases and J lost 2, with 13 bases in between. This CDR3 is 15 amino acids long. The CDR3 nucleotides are TGTGCCAGCAGTTTTTTTGGGGGTGATAACACTGAAGCTTTCTTT. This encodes CASSFFGGDNTEAFF.

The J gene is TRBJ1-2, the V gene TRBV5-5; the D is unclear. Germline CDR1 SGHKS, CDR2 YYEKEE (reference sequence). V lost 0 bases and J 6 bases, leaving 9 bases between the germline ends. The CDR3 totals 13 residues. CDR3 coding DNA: TGTGCCAGCAGCTTGGCCTGGAGTGATGGCTACACCTTC. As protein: CASSLAWSDGYTF. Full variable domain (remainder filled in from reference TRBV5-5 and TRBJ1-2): DAGVTQSPTHLIKTRGQQVTLRCSPISGHKSVSWYQQVLGQGPQFIFQYYEKEERGRGNFPDRFSARQFPNYSSELNVNALLLGDSALYLCASSLAWSDGYTFGSGTRLTVV.

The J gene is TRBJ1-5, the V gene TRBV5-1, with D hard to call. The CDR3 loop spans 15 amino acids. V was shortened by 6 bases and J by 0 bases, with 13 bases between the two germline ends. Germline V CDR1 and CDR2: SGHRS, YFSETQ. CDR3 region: CASNYSPYSNQPQHF. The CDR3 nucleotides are TGCGCCAGCAACTACAGCCCATATAGCAATCAGCCCCAGCATTTT.

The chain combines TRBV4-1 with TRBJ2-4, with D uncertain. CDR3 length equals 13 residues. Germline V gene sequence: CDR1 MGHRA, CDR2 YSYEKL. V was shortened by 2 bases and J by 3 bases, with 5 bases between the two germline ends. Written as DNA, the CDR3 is TGCGCCAGCAGCCAATATGGCAAAAACATTCAGTACTTC. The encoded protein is CASSQYGKNIQYF.

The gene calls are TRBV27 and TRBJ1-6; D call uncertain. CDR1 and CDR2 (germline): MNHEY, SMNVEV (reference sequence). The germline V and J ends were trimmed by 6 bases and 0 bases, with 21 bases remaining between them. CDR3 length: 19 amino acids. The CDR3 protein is CASSPTRRGISSYNSPLHF. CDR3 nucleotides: TGTGCCAGCAGCCCGACCCGACGAGGGATCAGCTCCTATAATTCACCCCTCCACTTT.